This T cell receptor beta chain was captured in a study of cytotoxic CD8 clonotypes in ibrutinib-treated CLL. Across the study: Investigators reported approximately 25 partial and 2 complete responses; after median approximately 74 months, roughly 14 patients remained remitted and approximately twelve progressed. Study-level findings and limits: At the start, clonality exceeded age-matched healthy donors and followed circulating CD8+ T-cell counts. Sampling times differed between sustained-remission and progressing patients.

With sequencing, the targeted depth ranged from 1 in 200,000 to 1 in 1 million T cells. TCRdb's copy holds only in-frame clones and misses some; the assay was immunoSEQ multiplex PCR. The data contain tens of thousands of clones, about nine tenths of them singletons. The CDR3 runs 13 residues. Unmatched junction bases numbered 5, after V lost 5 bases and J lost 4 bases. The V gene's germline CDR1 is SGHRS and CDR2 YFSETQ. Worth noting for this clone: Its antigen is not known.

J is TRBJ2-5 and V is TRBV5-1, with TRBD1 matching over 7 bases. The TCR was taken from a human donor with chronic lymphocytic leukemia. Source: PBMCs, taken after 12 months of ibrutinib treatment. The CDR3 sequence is CASRFDRAETQYF. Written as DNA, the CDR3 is TGCGCCAGCAGATTTGACAGGGCAGAGACCCAGTACTTC.